A selection of T cell receptor beta chains follows, all from one sample in a study of blood T cell repertoires in COVID-19. Repertoires were generated with immunoSEQ multiplex PCR, while TCRdb's copy carries only in-frame clones and drops some. The table records 200,000 to 300,000 clones, just under 85% of them present only once. The sample taken for sequencing was peripheral blood. The receptors originated from a woman in her sixties or seventies with active or convalescent COVID-19. CDR3s include the opening cysteine and the closing phenylalanine or tryptophan. Fields, in order: D gene, V gene, J gene, clone size, CDR3 protein, CDR3 DNA. The D gene is left open where the match is weak. The listing skips clone size in some rows; elsewhere it reads once, few, many or a size class.

>TRBD2|TRBV7-8|TRBJ2-3|NA
CASSLAETSGTASTDTQYF
TGTGCCAGCAGCTTAGCGGAGACTAGCGGGACCGCTAGCACAGATACGCAGTATTTT
>NA|TRBV7-9|TRBJ2-5|once
CASSLSQAGIWETQYF
TGTGCCAGCAGCTTATCTCAAGCGGGCATATGGGAGACCCAGTACTTC
>TRBD1|TRBV6-1|TRBJ1-5|NA
CASSEIGQGANQPQHF
TGTGCCAGCAGTGAAATCGGGCAGGGGGCAAATCAGCCCCAGCATTTT
>NA|TRBV3-1/TRBV3-2|TRBJ1-1|NA
CASSRTWSTEAFF
TGTGCCAGCAGCCGCACCTGGAGCACTGAAGCTTTCTTT
>NA|TRBV11-3|TRBJ2-7|NA
CASSVTFSYEQYF
TGTGCCAGCAGCGTGACTTTCTCCTACGAGCAGTACTTC
>NA|TRBV5-1|TRBJ1-2|NA
CASSLGQSNYGYTF
TGCGCCAGCAGCTTGGGTCAGTCTAACTATGGCTACACCTTC
>NA|TRBV19|TRBJ1-3|NA
CASSIPVSGNTIYF
TGTGCCAGTAGTATCCCTGTCTCTGGAAACACCATATATTTT
>NA|TRBV30|TRBJ2-1|once
CAWSGLDEQFF
TGTGCCTGGAGTGGTCTAGATGAGCAGTTCTTC
>NA|TRBV2|TRBJ2-1|few
CASSDRTAYNEQFF
TGTGCCAGCAGTGACAGAACAGCCTACAATGAGCAGTTCTTC
>TRBD2|TRBV5-1|TRBJ2-3|once
CASSSTASGTDTQYF
TGCGCCAGCAGCTCAACCGCTAGCGGGACAGATACGCAGTATTTT
>NA|TRBV4-1|TRBJ1-5|NA
CASSQDGGRYQPQHF
TGCGCCAGCAGCCAAGATGGGGGCAGATACCAGCCCCAGCATTTT
>NA|TRBV5-6|TRBJ2-5|NA
CASSPLQETQYF
TGTGCCAGCAGTCCTTTGCAAGAGACCCAGTACTTC
>NA|TRBV27|TRBJ1-1|NA
CASSPWEGAGTEAFF
TGTGCCAGCAGTCCCTGGGAGGGAGCGGGAACTGAAGCTTTCTTT
>NA|TRBV7-8|TRBJ1-1|NA
CASSLLRGTEAFF
TGTGCCAGCAGCTTATTACGGGGCACTGAAGCTTTCTTT
>TRBD2|TRBV19|TRBJ2-2|NA
CASSEGGGAGELFF
TGTGCCAGTTCCGAAGGCGGGGGTGCCGGGGAGCTGTTTTTT
>NA|TRBV19|TRBJ2-5|NA
CASSIFRGQETQYF
TGTGCCAGTAGTATTTTCAGGGGACAAGAGACCCAGTACTTC
>TRBD1|TRBV5-1|TRBJ1-1|NA
CASSFGTVYTEAFF
TGCGCCAGCAGCTTCGGGACAGTCTACACTGAAGCTTTCTTT
>TRBD1|TRBV7-9|TRBJ2-1|NA
CASSSGTGYLDEQFF
TGTGCCAGCAGCTCCGGGACAGGGTACCTGGATGAGCAGTTCTTC
>TRBD2|TRBV5-1|TRBJ2-3|NA
CASSLGVAGITDTQYF
TGCGCCAGCAGCTTGGGGGTAGCGGGGATCACAGATACGCAGTATTTT
>TRBD1|TRBV6-5|TRBJ1-2|NA
CASSSRQGARTF
TGTGCCAGCAGTTCACGACAGGGGGCGCGTACCTTC
>NA|TRBV4-2|TRBJ1-2|NA
CASSQVKHGYTF
TGTGCCAGCAGCCAGGTTAAGCATGGCTACACCTTC
>NA|TRBV20-1|TRBJ1-2|NA
CSARVGQGYTF
TGCAGTGCTAGAGTTGGGCAAGGCTACACCTTC
>NA|TRBV27|TRBJ1-2|few
CASRSPGRGGDGYTF
TGTGCCAGCAGATCCCCAGGTAGAGGCGGGGATGGCTACACCTTC
>TRBD2|TRBV4-2|TRBJ2-7|NA
CASKGGTGRVRREQYF
TGTGCCAGCAAAGGGGGTACCGGGAGGGTACGTCGCGAGCAGTACTTC
>NA|TRBV5-6|TRBJ1-1|once
CASSLGVGAMFAEAFF
TGTGCCAGCAGCTTGGGGGTGGGGGCGATGTTCGCTGAAGCTTTCTTT
>NA|TRBV4-1|TRBJ1-3|NA
CASSQPTGSGNTIYF
TGCGCCAGCAGCCAACCGACAGGATCTGGAAACACCATATATTTT
>TRBD1|TRBV6-5|TRBJ1-2|NA
CASRFTGTANYGYTF
TGTGCCAGCAGGTTCACCGGGACAGCGAACTATGGCTACACCTTC
>NA|TRBV7-9|TRBJ1-4|NA
CASSSTRVVDEKLFF
TGTGCCAGCAGCTCTACCAGGGTAGTTGATGAAAAACTGTTTTTT
>TRBD2|TRBV14|TRBJ2-7|once
CASSRGLAGLYEQYF
TGTGCCAGCAGCCGAGGACTAGCGGGACTATACGAGCAGTACTTC
>TRBD1|TRBV11-3|TRBJ2-5|NA
CASSPRQGALETQYF
TGTGCCAGCAGCCCCCGACAGGGTGCGTTAGAGACCCAGTACTTC
>NA|TRBV2|TRBJ1-4|NA
CASSEVDSDNEKLFF
TGTGCCAGCAGTGAAGTGGACAGCGATAATGAAAAACTGTTTTTT
>NA|TRBV5-1|TRBJ1-6|NA
CASSLGGSSYNSPLHF
TGCGCCAGCAGCTTGGGTGGGAGCTCCTATAATTCACCCCTCCACTTT
>TRBD1|TRBV7-9|TRBJ1-6|NA
CASSSRTGNSPLHF
TGTGCCAGCAGCTCGAGGACAGGGAATTCACCCCTCCACTTT
>TRBD2|TRBV11-2|TRBJ2-1|NA
CASSLPSGLEQFF
TGTGCCAGCAGCTTACCTAGCGGGCTTGAGCAGTTCTTC
>NA|TRBV25-1|TRBJ1-1|NA
CASSETGTEAFF
TGTGCCAGCAGTGAAACCGGCACTGAAGCTTTCTTT
>NA|TRBV19|TRBJ2-6|few
CASSIGGSSGANVLTF
TGTGCCAGTAGTATAGGCGGCTCCTCTGGGGCCAACGTCCTGACTTTC
>NA|TRBV28|TRBJ1-5|NA
CASQSRGGDYSNQPQHF
TGTGCCAGCCAATCCCGTGGAGGGGATTATAGCAATCAGCCCCAGCATTTT
>TRBD1|TRBV4-2|TRBJ2-1|once
CASSQDRRQGAVEQFF
TGTGCCAGCAGCCAAGACAGGAGACAGGGGGCCGTTGAGCAGTTCTTC
>TRBD1|TRBV19|TRBJ1-2|NA
CASSFQSQGGNYGYTF
TGTGCCAGTAGTTTCCAGTCGCAGGGGGGTAACTATGGCTACACCTTC
>TRBD1|TRBV5-1|TRBJ2-7|NA
CASRGQGNSYEQYF
TGCGCCAGCAGGGGACAGGGGAATTCCTACGAGCAGTACTTC